This TCR beta chain was sequenced for a study of blood T cell repertoires in COVID-19 (TCRdb year 2020). Looking at the study overall: Samples covering the acute and convalescent phases of COVID-19 were provided by collaborators in the United States, Italy and Spain. The material from the prospective study consisted of cDNA or gDNA derived from T cells, B-cell-depleted T cells, or PBMCs. Subjects who had been exposed to COVID-19, were actively infected with it, or had recovered from it provided the deeply sampled blood TCRbeta repertoires that made up the dataset. The repertoires were released in a freely available public database meant as a resource for research on the immune response to SARS-CoV-2. Samples were obtained from the ongoing ImmuneRACE study (first 160 participants) and from about 1,300 subjects provided by 6 global collaborators. A de-identified subject ID, COVID-19 status, age in years and sex were almost always included in the sample metadata. Where available, HLA class I and class II types were obtained from metadata supplied by the sample provider rather than from assay-based typing.

The CDR3 has 15 amino acids, counting the end cysteine and phenylalanine. Here the CDR3 DNA is all that survives: 45 bases in frame from base 1. V is reduced by 1 base and J by 5 bases, leaving a spacing of 13 bases between them. As encoded in the germline V gene, CDR1 is MNHEY while CDR2 is SVGAGI. This clone showed up just a few times. Its binding antigen is unknown. No quality values exist for individual bases; no much larger clone is one base distant. The collaborating institutions used their own protocols to collect whole blood in K2EDTA tubes. For TCRbeta analysis, collaborators shipped samples in one of three forms: frozen whole blood, isolated PBMCs, or DNA extracted from either of those sample types. The paper's findings and limits, for the study overall: The quantity of clinical and demographic metadata differed by source and by participant and was supplied without curation.

TCRbeta CDR3 regions were amplified from genomic DNA using the immunoSEQ Assay, a bias-controlled multiplex PCR. Concerning the study's data processing: Nucleated cell counts per sample were estimated from amplification of reference gene primers within the assay. To quantify the absolute abundance of each unique TCRbeta CDR3 rearrangement, sequence reads were collapsed and filtered. For each sample, productive Simpson clonality was calculated as the square root of Simpson's diversity index over productive rearrangements. TCRdb took over this immuneACCESS table, retaining in-frame rearrangements with V and J assigned. Such tables are incomplete; in checked studies, under half of the missing clones stem from an unresolved V gene, and the remainder is unexplained. V and J calls and clone size are those listed in that table; D and trimming were worked out from the DNA. Recorded for this sample are roughly 250,000 clones; 80% to 90% of them occurred a single time. The ten largest make up about 9% of the sample.

The chain couples TRBV6-5 to TRBJ2-3, with TRBD1 as a weak D call on 5 bases. Specimen: peripheral blood. The clonotype was recovered from a man between 40 and 49 years old with active or convalescent COVID-19. The CDR3 in this case is CASSYWGPTGDTQYF. DNA sequence: TGTGCCAGCAGTTACTGGGGCCCAACAGGAGATACGCAGTATTTT.